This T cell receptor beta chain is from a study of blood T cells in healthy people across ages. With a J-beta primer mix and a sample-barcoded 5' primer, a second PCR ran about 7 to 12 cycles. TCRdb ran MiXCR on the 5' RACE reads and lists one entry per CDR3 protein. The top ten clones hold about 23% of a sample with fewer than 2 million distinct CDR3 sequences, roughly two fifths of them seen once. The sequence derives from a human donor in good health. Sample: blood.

CDR3 DNA sequence: TGCGCCAGCAGCCCCAACATCCTTGAGGATGAAAAACTGTTTTTT. This translates into CASSPNILEDEKLFF. The V gene is TRBV4-3, the J gene TRBJ1-4; no firm D call. Germline lookup yields CDR1 LGHNA and CDR2 YSLEER. The ends were cut back, 4 bases at V and 6 bases at J, with 15 bases in the middle. CDR3 length: 15 amino acids.